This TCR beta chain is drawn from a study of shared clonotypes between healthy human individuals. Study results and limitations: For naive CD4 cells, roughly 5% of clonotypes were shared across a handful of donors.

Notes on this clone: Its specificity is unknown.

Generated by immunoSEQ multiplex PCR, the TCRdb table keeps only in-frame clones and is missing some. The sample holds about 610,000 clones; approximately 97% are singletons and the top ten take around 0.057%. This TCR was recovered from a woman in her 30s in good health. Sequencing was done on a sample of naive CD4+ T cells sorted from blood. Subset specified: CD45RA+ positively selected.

The CDR3 DNA follows: TGCGCCAGCAGCCCGCGGGGACGAAGCTCCTACGAGCAGTACTTC. Encoded protein: CASSPRGRSSYEQYF. The chain couples TRBV4-1 to TRBJ2-7, with D tentatively TRBD2 (6 bases). V lost 4 bases to trimming and J lost 0 bases, with 13 bases between them. Germline V gene data show CDR1 as MGHRA and CDR2 as YSYEKL. CDR3 size: 15 residues.